Each of the 19 T cell receptor beta chains below was sequenced from the same sample in a study of blood T cell repertoires in COVID-19. Produced via immunoSEQ multiplex PCR; TCRdb's table is partial and in-frame only. Of 15,000 to 17,000 clones listed, approximately 85% are singletons. The sample comprised peripheral blood. These receptors came from a man at least 80 years old with active or convalescent COVID-19.

J is TRBJ2-1 and V is TRBV9; 12 bases align to TRBD1. This CDR3 is 16 amino acids long. Germline V gene data show CDR1 as SGDLS and CDR2 as YYNGEE. Losses at the gene ends were 4 bases for V and 6 bases for J; bases not matched to a gene: 8. CDR3 protein: CASSPGRDRGLNEQFF. For the CDR3, the DNA is TGTGCCAGCAGCCCCGGCCGGGACAGGGGGCTCAATGAGCAGTTCTTC.

This clone has only one observation. V gene TRBV4-1 combines with J gene TRBJ2-7; D is perhaps TRBD2 (6 bases). The germline gives CDR1 MGHRA, CDR2 YSYEKL. This CDR3 contains 13 residues. V shed 0 bases and J shed 6 bases, with 9 bases lying between them. CDR3 nucleotide sequence: TGCGCCAGCAGCCAAGATCTGGGGGGCGAGCAGTACTTC. This gives the protein CASSQDLGGEQYF.

The chain joins TRBV10-3 to TRBJ1-6; 7 bases match TRBD1. V was clipped by 11 bases and J by 10 bases; unmatched bases: 11. The germline gives CDR1 ENHRY, CDR2 SYGVKD. This CDR3 comprises 13 residues. CDR3 sequence reads: CASNSDRDSPLHF. CDR3 nucleotide sequence: TGTGCCTCGAACTCCGACAGGGACTCACCCCTCCACTTT.

The chain employs TRBV11-2 and TRBJ1-4; 8 bases map to TRBD1. Germline lookup yields CDR1 SGHAT and CDR2 FQNNGV. This CDR3 contains 14 residues. Trimming at V came to 9 bases and at J to 8 bases, leaving 11 bases not matched to a gene. The CDR3 reads CASTHRGGYEKLFF. The DNA of the CDR3 is TGTGCCAGTACTCACAGGGGGGGATACGAAAAACTGTTTTTT. Drawing the rest from reference TRBV11-2 and TRBJ1-4, the complete variable domain is EAGVAQSPRYKIIEKRQSVAFWCNPISGHATLYWYQQILGQGPKLLIQFQNNGVVDDSQLPKDRFSAERLKGVDSTLKIQPAKLEDSAVYLCASTHRGGYEKLFFGSGTQLSVL.

This clone was picked up a small number of times. J is TRBJ2-1 and V is TRBV15; maybe TRBD1 (5 bases). The length of the CDR3 is 16 residues. V was cut by 1 base and J by 0 bases, with 10 bases left in between. Germline loops: CDR1 LNHNV, CDR2 YYDKDF (reference sequence). The CDR3: CATSRGGLSSYNEQFF. The CDR3 DNA follows: TGTGCCACCAGCAGAGGGGGCCTTAGCTCCTACAATGAGCAGTTCTTC.

In this sample, this clone turned up a few times. The chain uses TRBV7-3 and TRBJ2-5; tentatively, D is TRBD2 (5 bases). Trimming removed 2 bases at V and 1 base at J, with 11 bases between. This CDR3 has 15 residues. Germline V lookup: CDR1 SGHTA, CDR2 FQGTGA. The CDR3 coding sequence is TGTGCCAGCAGCTTACGAGGACTGAGCCAAGAGACCCAGTACTTC. It is translated as CASSLRGLSQETQYF.

The chain joins TRBV11-2 to TRBJ1-3; D is unresolved. This CDR3 is built from 11 residues. CDR1 and CDR2 from the germline V gene are SGHAT and FQNNGV. The V end lost 3 bases, the J end lost 9 bases, and 6 bases lay between the germline ends. CDR3 amino acids: CASSLISTIYF. CDR3 bases: TGTGCCAGCAGCTTGATCAGCACCATATATTTT.

DNA of the CDR3: TGTGCCAGCAGCCAGACAGGGGGCTCCTACGAGCAGTACTTC. Protein product: CASSQTGGSYEQYF. This rearrangement joins TRBV3-1 (or the pseudogene TRBV3-2) to TRBJ2-7, with 9 bases fitting TRBD1. The CDR3 has 14 residues. CDR1 is LGHDT, CDR2 YNNKEL, per germline (reference sequence). J was trimmed by 0 bases and V by 3 bases; bases with no gene match: 0.

The chain has TRBV7-3 and TRBJ2-1, with 7 bases matching TRBD1. The ends lost 5 bases at V and 6 bases at J; junction bases unmatched: 13. This CDR3 contains 16 residues. Germline V CDR1 and CDR2: SGHTA, FQGTGA. The DNA of the CDR3 is TGTGCCAGCAGCCTAAACCGACAGGGTGTAATCAATGAGCAGTTCTTC. Amino acids: CASSLNRQGVINEQFF. The whole variable domain, remainder taken from reference TRBV7-3 and TRBJ2-1, is GAGVSQTPSNKVTEKGKYVELRCDPISGHTALYWYRQSLGQGPEFLIYFQGTGAADDSGLPNDRFFAVRPEGSVSTLKIQRTERGDSAVYLCASSLNRQGVINEQFFGPGTRLTVL.

The chain links TRBV6-6 to TRBJ2-2; no reliable D call. V lost 6 bases and J 2 bases, leaving 13 bases between the germline ends. This CDR3 is built from 15 residues. Per the germline V gene, CDR1 is MNHNY and CDR2 is SVGAGI (reference sequence). The CDR3 coding sequence is TGTGCCAGCAGCGCCCGACTTGGCAACACCGGGGAGCTGTTTTTT. Translation gives CASSARLGNTGELFF.

This clone was observed a single time. The genes are TRBV6-2 or TRBV6-3 and TRBJ2-7, with D possibly matching TRBD1 (6 bases). V lost 2 bases to trimming and J lost 3 bases, with 20 bases between them. The CDR3 totals 17 residues. CDR1 MNHEY and CDR2 SVGEGT come from the germline V gene. For the CDR3, the DNA is TGTGCCAGCAGTTACCCAACTACAGGGAAAAGGGGCTACGAGCAGTACTTC. Its translation: CASSYPTTGKRGYEQYF.

This chain links TRBV7-3 with TRBJ2-7, with 13 bases identical to TRBD2. The CDR3 length is 15 residues. The V and J ends lost 5 bases and 4 bases, in that order; junction bases with no gene match: 5. Germline CDR1 reads SGHTA; CDR2 reads FQGTGA. CDR3 sequence (DNA): TGTGCCAGCAGCGGCACTAGCGGGGGGGCGTACGAGCAGTACTTC. This encodes CASSGTSGGAYEQYF.

This chain joins TRBV19 and TRBJ2-3; TRBD2 matches at 10 bases. The CDR3 consists of 16 residues. V shed 3 bases and J 1 base; nucleotides not matched to a gene: 4. Per germline, CDR1 LNHDA and CDR2 SQIVND (reference sequence). CDR3 in amino acids: CASSIGLAGGTDTQYF. Here the CDR3 DNA reads TGTGCCAGTAGTATTGGTCTAGCGGGGGGCACAGATACGCAGTATTTT.

This chain links TRBV7-2 with TRBJ1-2; the match to TRBD1 covers 9 bases. The CDR3 covers 16 residues. Unmatched junction bases numbered 16, after V lost 7 bases and J lost 7 bases. In germline, CDR1 is SGHTA, CDR2 FQGNSA. CDR3 coding DNA: TGTGCCAGCACTCGGACGGTCGGGGGACAGGGCTTTGGCTACACCTTC. Translation gives CASTRTVGGQGFGYTF.

The J gene is TRBJ2-5, the V gene TRBV5-6; no firm D call. Trimming shortened V by 0 bases and J by 4 bases, and 10 bases separated the two germline ends. Germline V lookup: CDR1 SGHDT, CDR2 YYEEEE. This CDR3 comprises 14 residues. CDR3 sequence (DNA): TGTGCCAGCAGCTTGGCCCGAACGAGAGAGACCCAGTACTTC. Residues: CASSLARTRETQYF.

The V gene is TRBV12-5, the J gene TRBJ2-3, with TRBD2 matching over 7 bases. The CDR3 spans 14 residues. The ends lost 4 bases at V and 4 bases at J; junction bases unmatched: 5. Germline values: CDR1 LGHNT, CDR2 FRNRAP. The CDR3, as DNA: TGTGCTAGTGGTTCCTGGGGGGGTGCAGATACGCAGTATTTT. The encoded protein is CASGSWGGADTQYF.

The chain has TRBV5-1 and TRBJ1-3, with 7 nucleotides matching TRBD1. The CDR3 is made up of 15 amino acids. Germline-derived CDR1 and CDR2 are SGHRS and YFSETQ. With 3 bases clipped from V and 6 bases from J, the junction kept 9 bases outside the gene matches. CDR3: CASSSGTAFENTIYF. Here the CDR3 DNA reads TGCGCCAGCAGCTCCGGGACAGCTTTTGAAAACACCATATATTTT. Full variable domain (outside the CDR3, taken from reference TRBV5-1 and TRBJ1-3): KAGVTQTPRYLIKTRGQQVTLSCSPISGHRSVSWYQQTPGQGLQFLFEYFSETQRNKGNFPGRFSGRQFSNSRSEMNVSTLELGDSALYLCASSSGTAFENTIYFGEGSWLTVV.

The chain recombines TRBV11-3 with TRBJ2-3; 7 nucleotides match TRBD1. Germline V gene data show CDR1 as SGHNT and CDR2 as YENEEA. This CDR3 region has 15 residues. V trimming: 0 bases; J trimming: 1 base; junction bases outside the gene matches: 1. CDR3 protein: CASSLDRGRTDTQYF. CDR3 nucleotide sequence: TGTGCCAGCAGCTTAGATAGGGGGCGCACAGATACGCAGTATTTT.

The rearrangement uses TRBV5-1 and TRBJ2-7; D possibly corresponds to TRBD1 (5 bases). V lost 5 bases and J 2 bases, leaving 8 bases between the germline ends. Germline V gene sequence: CDR1 SGHRS, CDR2 YFSETQ. This CDR3 comprises 12 residues. The CDR3 region has the DNA TGCGCCAGCAGTCCGGACACCTACGAGCAGTACTTC. This gives the protein CASSPDTYEQYF.